This is a list of T cell receptor beta chains from one sample in a study of blood T cells in healthy people across ages. Using its own MiXCR run on the 5' RACE reads, TCRdb lists one record per CDR3 protein. Of around 1.5 million distinct CDR3 sequences listed, about 31% are singletons. The sequencing input was blood. Receptors originate from a woman under 40 in good health. The CDR3 runs from the conserved cysteine through the conserved F or W. D genes are given only for firm matches. Some rows mark clone size as missing; the rest say once, few, many or name a class of expanded clone.

size,V,D,J,DNA,CDR3
-,TRBV12-3/TRBV12-4,-,TRBJ1-1,TGTGCCAGCGGTCGGGGGGACTCCACTGAAGCTTTCTTT,CASGRGDSTEAFF
-,TRBV28,-,TRBJ2-7,TGTGCCAGCAGCTCACTTACAGGGATGAGCTACGAGCAGTACTTC,CASSSLTGMSYEQYF
few,TRBV11-2,TRBD2,TRBJ2-7,TGTGCCAGCAGCGAGCGGGGGGGGTTCCACGAGCAGTACTTC,CASSERGGFHEQYF
-,TRBV7-9,-,TRBJ1-2,TGTGCCAGCAGCCTGGACGGTCGTCTTGGCTACACCTTC,CASSLDGRLGYTF
-,TRBV2,TRBD1,TRBJ1-4,TGTGCCAGCACAGGGGGACAGGGGGCGGCTAAGAATGAAAAACTGTTTTTT,CASTGGQGAAKNEKLFF
few,TRBV11-2,TRBD2,TRBJ2-1,TGTGCCAGCAGCCTAGCGGAGCGGGAGAGGTCTTACAATGAGCAGTTCTTC,CASSLAERERSYNEQFF
few,TRBV10-3,-,TRBJ2-7,TGTGCCATCAATGTCGGGGCAGGGGACCTCTACGAGCAGTACTTC,CAINVGAGDLYEQYF
once,TRBV29-1,-,TRBJ2-6,-,CSVGVGTGANVRTF
-,TRBV7-9,TRBD1,TRBJ1-1,TGTGCCAGCAGCTTATCCACAGGGGTCTTGGTCAACACTGAAGCTTTCTTT,CASSLSTGVLVNTEAFF
-,TRBV12-3/TRBV12-4,-,TRBJ2-1,TGTGCCAGCAGGCCTCCGGGGGGCGCCTACAATGAGCAGTTCTTC,CASRPPGGAYNEQFF
many,TRBV6-2/TRBV6-3,TRBD1,TRBJ2-5,TGTGCCAGCAGTTACGGGGACAGCCAGGAAGAGACCCAGTACTTC,CASSYGDSQEETQYF
-,TRBV4-2,TRBD1,TRBJ1-2,TGTGCCTGCAGCCAAGAAGCGTCAGGGGGACTTGGAGGCTACACCTTC,CACSQEASGGLGGYTF
many,TRBV5-1,-,TRBJ2-5,TGCGCCAGCAGCCTGACCGGACAGTACCAAGAGACCCAGTACTTC,CASSLTGQYQETQYF
-,TRBV28,TRBD2,TRBJ2-5,TGTGCCAGCAAATCTCTGAGAGCGGGAGGTAGGGGTCAAGAGACCCAGTACTTC,CASKSLRAGGRGQETQYF
many,TRBV4-1,TRBD2,TRBJ2-1,TGCGCCAGCAGCCAAGTACCTAGCGGCCCGTCCTCCTACAATGAGCAGTTCTTC,CASSQVPSGPSSYNEQFF
-,TRBV6-6,-,TRBJ1-5,TGTGCCAGCAGTTACCTGAAGGCTAGCAATCAGCCCCAGCATTTT,CASSYLKASNQPQHF
-,TRBV10-2,TRBD1,TRBJ2-1,TGCGCCAGCAGGGTTCAGGGGGCAGCAACCTACAATGAGCAGTTCTTC,CASRVQGAATYNEQFF
many,TRBV12-3/TRBV12-4,-,TRBJ2-7,TGTGCCAGCAGTACCGGGACATTCTCCTACGAGCAGTACTTC,CASSTGTFSYEQYF
few,TRBV7-9,TRBD1,TRBJ2-7,TGTGCCAGCAGCCGTCGTGGGACAGCGAGCTCCTACGAGCAGTACTTC,CASSRRGTASSYEQYF
-,TRBV4-1,-,TRBJ1-1,TGCGCCAGCAGCCGATTTACGGGGAGTCGTGGTGAAGCTTTCTTT,CASSRFTGSRGEAFF